This TCR beta chain was captured by sequencing in a study of regulatory T cells in long-lasting Graves disease. HTBI primers from iRepertoire and Arm-PCR of CDR3 regions yielded the TCR beta libraries. A single record per CDR3 protein comes from TCRdb applying MiXCR to the multiplex PCR reads. This sample has about 500,000 distinct CDR3 sequences; around 11% occur once, and the top ten carry roughly 8.9%. The time point denotes: newly diagnosed GD, antithyroid drugs for less than 3 months. Generation of the TCR library employed RNA extracted from PBMCs. The ends lost 2 bases at V and 9 bases at J; junction bases unmatched: 5. There are 14 residues in the CDR3. CDR1 is MGHRA, CDR2 YSYEKL, per germline. This sample was shared with a second study, whose subject was T cells in Graves' hyperthyroidism and ophthalmopathy.

V and J are TRBV4-1 and TRBJ2-1, with 9 nucleotides matching TRBD1. The specimen was peripheral blood mononuclear cells (PBMCs), collected at new diagnosis, from a patient treated with antithyroid drugs. The clonotype comes from a woman aged 25 to 39 with Graves disease. CDR3 sequence: CASSQPDRGFEQFF. DNA of the CDR3: TGCGCCAGCAGCCAACCGGACAGGGGATTTGAGCAGTTCTTC.